This TCR beta chain was retrieved from a study of cytomegalovirus exposure and HLA in healthy donors (dated by TCRdb to about 2017). Concerning the study at large: According to an earlier analysis of 587 of the donors, some 180 million T cells yielded 117 million unique TCR beta sequences and around 280 Gb of sequence data. An early release covering around 630 HLA-typed donors comprised about 300 gigabases of sequencing data and some 79 million unique TCR sequences. Among the approximately 420 genotyped donors, approximately 82% belonged to the genetic ancestry cluster associated with self-reported Caucasian donors. The study aimed to test whether cataloging public T cell receptors could reveal signatures of past pathogen exposure. The study used immunosequencing to profile the T cell repertoires of 670 or so subjects and linked those repertoires to cytomegalovirus serostatus. Along with the roughly 610-subject first cohort, a separate validation cohort of over 90 different subjects was used. High-throughput TCR immunosequencing, statistical association of individual TCRs with disease status, and machine learning were combined to predict cytomegalovirus infection status. To study patterns of TCR occurrence, a later analysis re-analyzed previously published TCR beta repertoires from around 660 donors and added high-resolution HLA genotyping. Rather than using new phenotypic data, the later analysis identified candidate immune exposures from TCR beta sequences and from how often those sequences occurred across donors. To decide whether each TCR beta V gene segment behaved as functional or pseudogenic, an earlier analysis of some 570 of the donors relied on high-throughput TCR beta sequencing. Donor age, sex, ethnicity and CMV serostatus were compiled together with the repertoire data. In a later genetic analysis, genome-wide SNP genotypes for about 55% of the roughly 700 donors were used, and that subset was treated as a discovery cohort. All discovery cohort repertoires had been generated on a single sequencing platform. HLA typing covered class I and class II loci at four-digit resolution. The number of donors typed differed by locus, with 629-630 for A, B, C, DRB1 and DQB1, over 500 for DQA1, nearly 610 for DPA1, and some 450 for DPB1. About five DR-DQ haplotypes were handled as single units for association and clustering because linkage in the cohort was strong. Among about 390 genotyped donors of the cohort, an average of around 240,000 unique TCR beta nucleotide sequences were sequenced per donor, roughly a sixth of them non-productive. Overall results and qualifications from the work: Because some donors lacked HLA typing at each locus, the association tests relied only on the typed subset. In a later analysis, several top co-occurrence clusters were reported to appear linked to parvovirus B19, influenza, CMV and Epstein-Barr virus. Compared with equally common non-associated chains, HLA-associated TCR beta chains in a later analysis were more clonally expanded and had lower generation probabilities. Across donors, most TCR sequences were observed very rarely, whereas some public TCRs were present in many individuals. In both the original and validation cohorts, the classifier was reported to diagnose cytomegalovirus status with high specificity and sensitivity. For the cohort, immune exposure information was limited to CMV serostatus. Broadly in line with IMGT annotations, most TCR beta V segments showed up in productive rearrangements about 87% or about 30% of the time in an earlier analysis of several hundred of the donors. A later analysis found that most CMV-associated TCR beta chains appeared HLA-restricted, with HLA associations seemingly driven largely by CMV exposure. A further reported finding was that TCR beta sequences accurately predicted the HLA-A and HLA-B alleles for most subjects in the first cohort. Roughly uniform sequencing depth across donors was assumed in presence/absence analyses, although this assumption may not hold. In vitro tests confirmed that a few of the cytomegalovirus-associated TCR beta chains recognize cytomegalovirus antigens. A cluster of highly shared sequence variants was judged likely to represent a technical artifact of the sequencing pipeline. V-gene and J-gene trimming of TCR beta chains was associated with a missense DCLRE1C variant in a later genetic analysis, and the association was replicated in an independent cohort. A total of 150 to 200 TCR beta chains were listed by the study as associated with cytomegalovirus. According to the authors, the approach could potentially be generalized to other disease states and immunological phenotypes. A later analysis found that TCR association rates varied across HLA loci, with DRB1 alleles showing the most associated TCRs and HLA-C alleles the fewest. This cohort had only TCR beta chains sequenced, and the lack of alpha or paired-chain data limited which features could be detected. Some IMGT-functional V segments, including TRBV6-2 and TRBV6-3, could not be distinguished by the 87-base-pair reads and were therefore excluded. When HLA alleles, especially DR and DQ, strongly co-occurred, TCR associations were difficult to assign to individual alleles. Some 16 rarely observed V segments, including chromosome 9 orphons, were excluded from the earlier analysis of a few hundred of the donors because counts were too low. Linkage disequilibrium might explain the correlated functional status among segregating V segments, but an unknown experimental factor could not be excluded. Compared with the roughly 710-donor mean, donors in an Asian-associated ancestry cluster had fewer N-insertions in productive TCRs, according to a later genetic analysis. Specific HLA alleles were associated with 15,000 to 20,000 TCR beta sequences at a false discovery rate of 0.05 in a later analysis.

The cohort consisted of 670 or so healthy bone marrow donors. All cohort members were sampled while nominally healthy, although unrecorded immune exposures were likely present. The donor tested CMV seronegative, placing the donor among the 352 seronegative members of the cohort. A peripheral blood sample was provided by each donor, and peripheral blood mononuclear cells were used for TCR beta sequencing. Genomic DNA extraction from the blood cell samples was performed with the Qiagen DNeasy Blood Extraction Kit. As for this clone: This receptor's antigen is unknown. Qualities for individual bases were not recorded, and no much larger clone is one base off.

The method behind the library was the immunoSEQ multiplex PCR assay. The multiplex PCR relied on a mix of 60 forward primers for TCR Vbeta segments and 13 reverse primers for TCR Jbeta segments. Amplification of the CDR3 region of rearranged TCR beta genes was performed with a multiplex PCR assay on genomic DNA. The Illumina HiSeq System was used to sequence the amplified TCR beta libraries as 87-base-pair reads. Per the source publication's procedure: In a later analysis, some 80 million unique TCR beta chains were counted across the 666 repertoires, and roughly 11 million of these chains were shared by at least two donors. A nearest-neighbor algorithm error-corrected the raw reads and collapsed the reads into unique sequences, merging closely related sequences to remove PCR and sequencing errors. CDR3 sequences were aligned to IMGT reference sequences to assign V, D and J gene segments. For a sequence to be retained, a match of at least six nucleotides was required to both a V gene segment and a J gene segment. A rearrangement counted as productive if the CDR3 had no stop codons and remained in frame with V and J, and every other rearrangement counted as non-productive. Following IMGT convention, CDR3 was defined as the stretch from the second conserved V-encoded cysteine to the conserved J-encoded phenylalanine. The earlier analysis of 587 of the donors excluded sequences that lacked an unambiguous match to a single V gene segment. An earlier analysis of 587 of the donors called V segments functional above 56.7% productive rearrangements and segregating when the between-donor standard deviation exceeded 5%. To diagnose cytomegalovirus status from the catalog of TCR beta chain sequences, a statistical classification framework was built. V and J gene assignment, in a later analysis, came from comparing TCR nucleotide sequences with IMGT/GENE-DB human TR gene sequences. A later analysis assigned CDR3 sequences and most-parsimonious VDJ recombination scenarios with the TCRdist pipeline. A later analysis defined each TCR beta chain by its CDR3 amino acid sequence plus V-gene family, and excluded reads lacking a unique V-gene family. To address suspected cross-contamination and a sequencing artifact, a later analysis removed under 600 highly shared, low-generation-probability nucleotide sequences. In a later analysis, a clonal expansion index was calculated for each public chain from normalized within-repertoire ranks of inferred template counts. In a later analysis, generation probabilities were computed with a VDJ recombination model fitted to out-of-frame rearrangements, and the resulting probabilities were checked against IGoR. Hypergeometric tests were used in a later analysis to score TCR-TCR, TCR-HLA and TCR-CMV co-occurrence, with a repertoire-size bias correction applied to the TCR pairs. False discovery rates were estimated in a later analysis by permuting HLA or CMV assignments 20 times. A later analysis grouped co-occurring TCRs with DBSCAN, adding TCRdist sequence similarity when clustering within HLA-allele-positive subsets. Repertoires with fewer than 30,000 or more than 120,000 public chains were left out of co-occurrence clustering, as were several repertoires with anomalous nucleotide sharing. As stored in TCRdb, this immuneACCESS dataset retains in-frame rearrangements with V and J assigned. A fraction of the clones does not appear; measured against another copy, unresolved V genes explain less than half of the discrepancy, and the remainder lacks a known reason. That table supplies the V and J calls and clone size; D and trimming were determined from the DNA. This sample is represented by some 200,000 clones; over 70% of them were singletons. 3.8% of the sample belongs to the ten largest clones.

From cysteine to phenylalanine, the CDR3 is 13 amino acids long. The read is trimmed to its CDR3 DNA, 39 bases read in frame from base 1. For CDR1 and CDR2, the germline V gene lists MNHEY and SVGAGI. V is trimmed back by 10 bases and J by 3 bases, and the junction contains 4 bases that no gene match accounts for. The TCR comes from a man between 50 and 59 years old in good health and CMV-seronegative. This chain is built from TRBV6-5 and TRBJ2-7, with TRBD2 matching 12 junction bases. The sequenced sample was PBMCs. This receptor has the CDR3 CATGLAGNYEQYF. The base sequence is TGTGCCACCGGACTAGCGGGAAACTACGAGCAGTACTTC.